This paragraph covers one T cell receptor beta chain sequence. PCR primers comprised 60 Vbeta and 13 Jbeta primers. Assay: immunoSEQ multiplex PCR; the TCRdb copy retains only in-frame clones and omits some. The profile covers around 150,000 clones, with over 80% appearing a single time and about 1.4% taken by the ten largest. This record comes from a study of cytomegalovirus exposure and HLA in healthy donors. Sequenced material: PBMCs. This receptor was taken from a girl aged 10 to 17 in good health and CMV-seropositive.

The CDR3 here is CASQGTGGTYEQYF. In DNA, the CDR3 is TGTGCCAGCCAAGGGACAGGGGGAACCTACGAGCAGTACTTC. V and J are TRBV28 and TRBJ2-7; TRBD1 matches 11 bases. J was trimmed by 2 bases and V by 8 bases; bases with no gene match: 5. The CDR3 is made up of 14 amino acids. CDR1 and CDR2 from the germline V gene are MDHEN and SYDVKM.